Below, one TCR beta chain is given with its context. This record belongs to a study of T cell repertoires in cytomegalovirus infection. From the reads, TCRdb called clonotypes with MiXCR, one entry per CDR3 protein. The sample has a few hundred thousand distinct CDR3 sequences, roughly 15% seen once. Sequencing used PBMCs. The TCR sequence derives from a human donor in good health (CMV status not recorded). Some clones in this sample may be carry-over from other donors' samples.

CDR3 in amino acids: CASSYPLTWGGSWAEQYF. The CDR3 nucleotides are TGTGCCAGCAGTTACCCCCTGACTTGGGGGGGGTCCTGGGCCGAGCAGTACTTC. The gene calls are TRBV6-2 or TRBV6-3 and TRBJ2-7; TRBD2 agrees at 7 bases. The CDR3 is 18 residues long. Germline CDR1 and CDR2: MNHEY and SVGEGT. Germline trimming cut 2 bases from V and 6 bases from J; bases unmatched to any gene: 19.